The 29 T cell receptor beta chains in this list originate from one sample, sequenced in a study of blood T cell repertoires in COVID-19. TCRdb's copy holds only in-frame clones and misses some; the assay was immunoSEQ multiplex PCR. The sample carries about 200,000 clones, about 88% recorded once. The specimen sequenced was peripheral blood. The receptors were gathered from a man between 18 and 35 years old with active or convalescent COVID-19.

This clone showed up just once. This chain joins TRBV7-6 and TRBJ2-3, with 10 bases lining up with TRBD2. Unmatched junction bases numbered 8, after V lost 5 bases and J lost 3 bases. There are 16 residues in the CDR3. Germline V gives CDR1 SGHVS, CDR2 FNYEAQ. The CDR3 loop is CASSARTSGETDTQYF. The CDR3 bases are TGTGCCAGCAGCGCTAGAACTAGCGGGGAAACAGATACGCAGTATTTT.

The chain combines TRBV3-1 (or the pseudogene TRBV3-2) with TRBJ1-5; tentatively, D is TRBD1 (5 bases). The CDR3 is made up of 13 amino acids. From germline, CDR1 is LGHDT and CDR2 YNNKEL (reference sequence). V was pared by 1 base and J by 5 bases, with 6 bases between. This CDR3 is CASSQVGDQPQHF. The CDR3 nucleotides are TGTGCCAGCAGCCAAGTAGGGGATCAGCCCCAGCATTTT.

The rearrangement links TRBV30 to TRBJ1-1; D is possibly TRBD1 (6 bases). The germline V gene has CDR1 GTSNPN and CDR2 SVGIG (reference sequence). The germline V and J ends were trimmed by 4 bases and 7 bases, with 16 bases remaining between them. The CDR3 sequence is 13 residues long. DNA of the CDR3: TGTGCCTGGACTTGGACAGACTCCGGTGAAGCTTTCTTT. Translating gives CAWTWTDSGEAFF.

In its sample, this clone was seen once. The CDR3 DNA follows: TGTGCCAGTAGTACGGGGACAACTAACTATGGCTACACCTTC. Its protein is CASSTGTTNYGYTF. This chain connects TRBV19 to TRBJ1-2, with a weak D call TRBD1 (6 bases). Germline-derived CDR1 and CDR2 are LNHDA and SQIVND (reference sequence). The CDR3 has 14 amino acids. Trimming stripped 4 bases from V and 0 bases from J, with 9 bases between.

This clone was picked up a small number of times. The genes are TRBV6-6 and TRBJ2-7; 8 bases fit TRBD2. Germline CDR1 and CDR2: MNHNY and SVGAGI (reference sequence). CDR3 length equals 15 residues. The junction had 6 bases not matched to a gene; V was cut back by 2 bases and J by 3 bases. The CDR3 nucleotides read TGTGCCAGCAGTTACCCCGCGGGGACTAGCTACGAGCAGTACTTC. It specifies CASSYPAGTSYEQYF.

The chain recombines TRBV6-2 or TRBV6-3 with TRBJ1-1, with TRBD1 as a possible D gene (6 bases). The CDR3 sequence is 11 residues long. Trimming stripped 5 bases from V and 5 bases from J, with 6 bases between. Germline V gives CDR1 MNHEY, CDR2 SVGEGT. The CDR3 is CASSQGTEAFF. Here the CDR3 DNA reads TGTGCCAGCAGTCAGGGGACTGAAGCTTTCTTT.

This chain uses TRBV7-3 with TRBJ2-3; D remains ambiguous. Germline V gives CDR1 SGHTA, CDR2 FQGTGA. Trimming stripped 3 bases from V and 4 bases from J, with 11 bases between. The CDR3 is 14 residues long. The CDR3 loop reads CASSFMAAADTQYF. In DNA, the CDR3 is TGTGCCAGCAGCTTCATGGCCGCCGCAGATACGCAGTATTTT.

The chain links TRBV6-5 to TRBJ1-1; TRBD1 agrees at 9 bases. Trimming at V came to 2 bases and at J to 13 bases, leaving 11 bases not matched to a gene. Germline assignment: CDR1 MNHEY and CDR2 SVGAGI. The CDR3 consists of 14 residues. CDR3 protein: CASSYTGGQGIVFF. The CDR3 region has the DNA TGTGCCAGCAGTTACACCGGCGGACAGGGGATTGTTTTCTTT.

This chain uses TRBV7-9 with TRBJ2-7; D is perhaps TRBD2 (6 bases). The CDR3 has 12 residues. With 5 bases removed from V and 6 bases from J, the gap between germline ends came to 11 bases. Germline assignment: CDR1 SEHNR and CDR2 FQNEAQ (reference sequence). This CDR3 reads CASSPGRLEQYF. For the CDR3, the DNA is TGTGCCAGCAGCCCAGGGAGGCTCGAGCAGTACTTC.

This chain connects TRBV15 to TRBJ1-5; tentatively, D is TRBD1 (5 bases). Germline CDR1 reads LNHNV; CDR2 reads YYDKDF (reference sequence). Trimming cost V 0 bases and J 2 bases, with 14 bases left between them. The CDR3 is 17 residues long. The DNA of the CDR3 is TGTGCCACCAGCAGAGATGGGGGGGATGTCGGCAATCAGCCCCAGCATTTT. Its translation: CATSRDGGDVGNQPQHF.

The chain carries TRBV4-2 and TRBJ2-7; tentative D call: TRBD1 (6 bases). CDR1 is LGHNA, CDR2 YNFKEQ, per germline. There are 14 residues in the CDR3. V lost 1 base and J 3 bases, leaving 10 bases between the germline ends. The CDR3 DNA reads as TGTGCCAGCAGCCAAGGCCCGGACAGCTACGAGCAGTACTTC. Its protein is CASSQGPDSYEQYF.

This chain links TRBV7-8 with TRBJ2-1; D remains ambiguous. Germline lookup yields CDR1 SGHVS and CDR2 FQNEAQ. This CDR3 is built from 12 residues. Trimming took off 5 bases at V and 8 bases at J, with 10 bases between the two ends. CDR3 nucleotide sequence: TGTGCCAGCAGCCACGTTGGCTATGAGCAGTTCTTC. The encoded protein is CASSHVGYEQFF.

The chain couples TRBV30 to TRBJ1-1; D remains unclear. CDR1 and CDR2 from the germline V gene are GTSNPN and SVGIG (reference sequence). This CDR3 has 10 amino acids. The ends were cut back, 8 bases at V and 5 bases at J, with 9 bases in the middle. CDR3 bases: TGTGCCCACGGTGAAACTGAAGCTTTCTTT. Its protein product is CAHGETEAFF. Complete variable domain (other parts from reference TRBV30 and TRBJ1-1): SQTIHQWPATLVQPVGSPLSLECTVEGTSNPNLYWYRQAAGRGLQLLFYSVGIGQISSEVPQNLSASRPQDRQFILSSKKLLLSDSGFYLCAHGETEAFFGQGTRLTVV.

This clone appeared once. The genes are TRBV5-4 and TRBJ1-2, with 8 nucleotides matching TRBD1. V trimming: 4 bases; J trimming: 3 bases; junction bases outside the gene matches: 11. Per the germline V gene, CDR1 is SGHNT and CDR2 is YYREEE (reference sequence). The CDR3 loop spans 16 amino acids. CDR3 DNA sequence: TGTGCCAGCAGCCTGAGACCCAGGGGGCGGGACTATGGCTACACCTTC. It yields the protein CASSLRPRGRDYGYTF.

The chain carries TRBV4-2 and TRBJ2-6; TRBD1 agrees at 7 bases. The CDR3 consists of 17 residues. Trimming cost V 0 bases and J 3 bases; bases outside gene matches: 5. CDR1 is LGHNA, CDR2 YNFKEQ, per germline. CDR3 in amino acids: CASSQDFRGSGANVLTF. The CDR3 DNA reads TGTGCCAGCAGCCAAGATTTCAGGGGGAGTGGGGCCAACGTCCTGACTTTC.

The chain recombines TRBV2 with TRBJ2-5, with 11 bases fitting TRBD2. The CDR3 runs to 16 residues. Germline V CDR1 and CDR2: SNHLY, FYNNEI. With V trimmed by 6 bases and J by 5 bases, 11 bases remained unmatched. In nucleotides, the CDR3 is TGTGCCAGCAGAGACTGGACTAGCGGGCGACCCGAGACCCAGTACTTC. Translated: CASRDWTSGRPETQYF.

The table lists this clone with a few counts. The chain links TRBV5-4 to TRBJ2-7; D is possibly TRBD2 (5 bases). The ends were cut back, 2 bases at V and 0 bases at J, with 9 bases in the middle. The CDR3 has 14 residues. The germline V gene has CDR1 SGHNT and CDR2 YYREEE (reference sequence). The CDR3 sequence is CASSFPGSSYEQYF. The CDR3 coding sequence is TGTGCCAGCAGCTTCCCGGGGAGCTCCTACGAGCAGTACTTC.

This clone was detected only a few times. The chain recombines TRBV5-4 with TRBJ2-2; 8 bases are shared with TRBD2. Germline assignment: CDR1 SGHNT and CDR2 YYREEE (reference sequence). Trimming cost V 9 bases and J 7 bases; bases outside gene matches: 11. The CDR3 covers 14 residues. The CDR3 DNA follows: TGTGCCACACGCCGAGCGGGAGCGGACGGGGAGCTGTTTTTT. Amino acid sequence: CATRRAGADGELFF.

The chain combines TRBV10-3 with TRBJ2-1, with 11 bases lining up with TRBD2. Losses at the gene ends were 0 bases for V and 5 bases for J; bases not matched to a gene: 9. Germline values: CDR1 ENHRY, CDR2 SYGVKD. The CDR3 consists of 18 residues. CDR3 residues: CAISESRGGTSGNNEQFF. DNA of the CDR3: TGTGCCATCAGTGAGTCGAGAGGTGGGACTAGCGGAAACAATGAGCAGTTCTTC.

This chain connects TRBV19 to TRBJ1-4, with TRBD1 matching 8 bases. Looked up from germline, CDR1 is LNHDA and CDR2 is SQIVND (reference sequence). Trimming cost V 5 bases and J 12 bases; bases outside gene matches: 8. There are 13 residues in the CDR3. CDR3 coding DNA: TGTGCCAGTAGTGCAGGGGGCGGAGTTGAACTGTTTTTT. Translating gives CASSAGGGVELFF. Drawing the rest from reference TRBV19 and TRBJ1-4, the complete variable domain is DGGITQSPKYLFRKEGQNVTLSCEQNLNHDAMYWYRQDPGQGLRLIYYSQIVNDFQKGDIAEGYSVSREKKESFPLTVTSAQKNPTAFYLCASSAGGGVELFFGSGTQLSVL.

CDR3 residues: CSITGQGDYEQYF. CDR3 sequence (DNA): TGCAGCATTACGGGACAGGGGGACTACGAGCAGTACTTC. The chain uses TRBV29-1 and TRBJ2-7; 11 bases agree with TRBD1. Germline V CDR1 and CDR2: SQVTM, ANQGSEA. The J segment lost 3 bases and the V segment lost 8 bases, leaving 6 bases of the junction unmatched. The CDR3 is made up of 13 amino acids.

The chain has TRBV6-6 and TRBJ1-5; possible D gene TRBD1, 5 bases. Germline CDR1 MNHNY, CDR2 SVGAGI (reference sequence). V was trimmed by 6 bases and J by 5 bases, leaving 20 bases between them. The CDR3 length is 16 residues. The CDR3 bases are TGTGCCAGCAGCGGCGGGACGGACTGGAGGTATCAGCCCCAGCATTTT. This gives the protein CASSGGTDWRYQPQHF.

CDR3 protein: CASSLIPEDMNTEAFF. As DNA, the CDR3 is TGTGCCAGCAGCTTGATCCCAGAAGATATGAACACTGAAGCTTTCTTT. V and J are TRBV5-5 and TRBJ1-1; D call uncertain. CDR1 SGHKS and CDR2 YYEKEE come from the germline V gene (reference sequence). Trimming took off 1 base at V and 0 bases at J, with 13 bases between the two ends. The CDR3 spans 16 residues.

The chain is built from TRBV6-2 or TRBV6-3 and TRBJ2-7; 14 bases fit TRBD2. The length of the CDR3 is 14 residues. Looked up from germline, CDR1 is MNHEY and CDR2 is SVGEGT. Losses at the gene ends were 6 bases for V and 4 bases for J; bases not matched to a gene: 2. CDR3 DNA: TGTGCCAGCAGCTGGACTAGCGGGAGGTACGAGCAGTACTTC. It codes for CASSWTSGRYEQYF.

The V and J genes are TRBV7-3 and TRBJ2-1; maybe TRBD2 (7 bases). Germline V gives CDR1 SGHTA, CDR2 FQGTGA. Deletions cut 2 bases from V and 6 bases from J, with 11 bases between. The CDR3 totals 14 residues. The CDR3 spells CASSLGGASNEQFF. CDR3 DNA sequence: TGTGCCAGCAGCTTAGGGGGGGCGTCCAATGAGCAGTTCTTC.

J is TRBJ2-3 and V is TRBV7-2, with 7 bases aligning to TRBD2. CDR3 size: 17 residues. V lost 2 bases to trimming and J lost 2 bases; unmatched junction nucleotides: 10. Germline V gene sequence: CDR1 SGHTA, CDR2 FQGNSA. CDR3 DNA sequence: TGTGCCAGCAGCTTAACTTCTAGCGGAATTTCCACAGATACGCAGTATTTT. As protein: CASSLTSSGISTDTQYF.

The chain joins TRBV18 to TRBJ2-5; 10 bases match TRBD1. CDR1 is KGHSH and CDR2 is LQKENI in the germline V gene. With V trimmed by 5 bases and J by 5 bases, 2 bases remained unmatched. The CDR3 spans 13 residues. In DNA form, the CDR3 reads TGTGCCAGCTCATCGGGACAGGGGGAGACCCAGTACTTC. Residues: CASSSGQGETQYF.

This chain uses TRBV3-1 (or the pseudogene TRBV3-2) with TRBJ2-3; 10 bases are shared with TRBD1. V trimming: 5 bases; J trimming: 5 bases; junction bases outside the gene matches: 7. Germline V gene lookup returns CDR1 LGHDT and CDR2 YNNKEL (reference sequence). The CDR3 runs 15 residues. CDR3 region: CASSNRQGALDTQYF. CDR3 nucleotides: TGTGCCAGCAGCAATCGACAGGGGGCCTTAGATACGCAGTATTTT.

The chain has TRBV5-4 and TRBJ2-1; possible D gene TRBD2, 5 bases. Trimming took off 4 bases at V and 2 bases at J, with 16 bases between the two ends. In germline, CDR1 is SGHNT, CDR2 YYREEE (reference sequence). CDR3 length equals 16 residues. The CDR3 protein is CASSRVDFGAYNEQFF. In nucleotides, the CDR3 is TGTGCCAGCAGCAGAGTGGACTTCGGGGCCTACAATGAGCAGTTCTTC.